Below, 10 T cell receptor beta chains from the same sample are listed, as sequenced in a study of blood T cell repertoires in COVID-19. Here immunoSEQ multiplex PCR was the method, and the copy in TCRdb shows in-frame clones only, minus some. The table includes 180,000 or so clones, around 86% detected once. The specimen sequenced was PBMCs or T cells enriched from blood (not recorded which). All receptors derive from a man in his forties with acute COVID-19.

The chain recombines TRBV6-4 with TRBJ2-1; 9 bases agree with TRBD2. Germline V gives CDR1 MRHNA, CDR2 SNTAGT. The ends lost 5 bases at V and 6 bases at J; junction bases unmatched: 8. This CDR3 comprises 15 residues. The CDR3 sequence: CASSYSGSGANEQFF. The CDR3 region has the DNA TGTGCCAGCAGTTATAGCGGGAGCGGGGCCAATGAGCAGTTCTTC.

This clone was seen just once. The gene calls are TRBV5-4 and TRBJ2-5; TRBD2 might be the D (6 bases). The CDR3 has 15 residues. CDR1 SGHNT and CDR2 YYREEE come from the germline V gene (reference sequence). V was pared by 5 bases and J by 2 bases, with 16 bases between. The DNA for the CDR3 is TGTGCCAGCAGTCGTTCCAGGGACTTTCAAGAGACCCAGTACTTC. The encoded protein is CASSRSRDFQETQYF.

The genes are TRBV7-3 and TRBJ1-5; unclear D gene. Germline values: CDR1 SGHTA, CDR2 FQGTGA. The V gene lost 5 bases and the J gene lost 0 bases, with 5 bases spanning the gap. This CDR3 region has 13 residues. CDR3 nucleotides: TGTGCCAGCAGCCACAGTAGCAATCAGCCCCAGCATTTT. Amino acids: CASSHSSNQPQHF. The variable domain in full, with the rest retrieved from reference TRBV7-3 and TRBJ1-5, is GAGVSQTPSNKVTEKGKYVELRCDPISGHTALYWYRQSLGQGPEFLIYFQGTGAADDSGLPNDRFFAVRPEGSVSTLKIQRTERGDSAVYLCASSHSSNQPQHFGDGTRLSIL.

This chain connects TRBV7-2 to TRBJ2-5, with 9 bases lining up with TRBD2. Germline CDR1 reads SGHTA; CDR2 reads FQGNSA. The CDR3 is 15 amino acids. Germline trimming cut 6 bases from V and 0 bases from J; bases unmatched to any gene: 5. The CDR3 reads CASSGLAQYQETQYF. CDR3 coding DNA: TGTGCCAGCAGTGGACTAGCGCAATACCAAGAGACCCAGTACTTC.

The chain combines TRBV11-2 with TRBJ2-2, with 11 bases lining up with TRBD2. In germline, CDR1 is SGHAT, CDR2 FQNNGV. V lost 5 bases and J lost 10; bases outside the gene matches: 6. The CDR3 sequence is 14 residues long. The CDR3 protein is CASSLGTSGLELFF. DNA for the CDR3: TGTGCCAGCAGCCTCGGGACTAGCGGACTGGAGCTGTTTTTT.

This clone was recorded many times. The gene calls are TRBV19 and TRBJ1-6, with D maybe TRBD1 (6 bases). Germline V gene sequence: CDR1 LNHDA, CDR2 SQIVND (reference sequence). The CDR3 has 15 residues. The V end was cut by 4 bases, the J end by 5 bases, with 12 bases between. CDR3 residues: CASSRTGIDNSPLHF. CDR3 DNA: TGTGCCAGTAGTAGAACAGGGATCGATAATTCACCCCTCCACTTT. Complete variable domain (other parts from reference TRBV19 and TRBJ1-6): DGGITQSPKYLFRKEGQNVTLSCEQNLNHDAMYWYRQDPGQGLRLIYYSQIVNDFQKGDIAEGYSVSREKKESFPLTVTSAQKNPTAFYLCASSRTGIDNSPLHFGNGTRLTVT.

The chain recombines TRBV23-1 with TRBJ1-1; no reliable D call. TRBV23-1 is an ORF for which the function is uncertain. The CDR3 spans 18 residues. V was trimmed by 9 bases and J by 0 bases, leaving 26 bases between them. CDR3 nucleotides: TGCGCCAGTCTTACTCAGTGGTATTGGGCGACCGTGAACACTGAAGCTTTCTTT. The encoded protein is CASLTQWYWATVNTEAFF.

This clone was recorded once. The J gene is TRBJ1-2, the V gene TRBV6-1; 7 nucleotides agree with TRBD1. Germline CDR1 is MNHNS and CDR2 is SASEGT. Trimming removed 2 bases from V and 7 bases from J; junction bases left unmatched: 13. The CDR3 is 16 residues long. The CDR3 spells CASSEPSRTGGAGYTF. Written as DNA, the CDR3 is TGTGCCAGCAGTGAACCTAGCCGGACAGGTGGTGCTGGCTACACCTTC.

The genes are TRBV28 and TRBJ1-2; 9 nucleotides agree with TRBD1. CDR1 is MDHEN and CDR2 is SYDVKM in the germline V gene. J gave up 6 bases and V 6 bases, and 8 bases lay outside the gene matches. This CDR3 region has 14 residues. This chain's CDR3 is CASRRSGQGNGYTF. CDR3 DNA: TGTGCCAGCAGGCGAAGCGGACAGGGGAATGGCTACACCTTC.

The chain combines TRBV9 with TRBJ2-1; D is unclear. CDR3 length: 14 amino acids. Germline CDR1 reads SGDLS; CDR2 reads YYNGEE. V dropped 0 bases and J dropped 2 bases, with 6 bases sitting between them. CDR3 loop: CASSVDLAYNEQFF. CDR3 nucleotide sequence: TGTGCCAGCAGCGTAGACTTAGCCTACAATGAGCAGTTCTTC.